These T cell receptor beta chains were read from a single sample in a study of post-analysis software for immune sequencing data. From the PCR reads, TCRdb called clonotypes with MiXCR, one entry per CDR3 protein. The data contain hundreds of thousands of distinct CDR3 sequences, approximately 59% of them seen just once; the ten biggest clones take up around 11%. What was sequenced was blood. These receptors were collected from a girl aged 2-10 years with multiple sclerosis. Both conserved end residues are part of each CDR3. D genes are given only for firm matches. Expanded clones get a size class; other rows say once, few or many, or leave the size out.

size: .
V: TRBV7-9
D: .
J: TRBJ1-1
DNA: TGTGCCAGCAGCATGCCGACCCGGAACACTGAAGCTTTCTTT
CDR3: CASSMPTRNTEAFF

size: .
V: TRBV24-1
D: .
J: TRBJ2-1
DNA: TGTGCCACCAGTGATTCAGGTGTGACCTACAATGAGCAGTTCTTC
CDR3: CATSDSGVTYNEQFF

size: .
V: TRBV5-1
D: .
J: TRBJ2-3
DNA: TGCGCCAGCAGCGGACCCAGGGGAGGAACGCAGTATTTT
CDR3: CASSGPRGGTQYF

size: .
V: TRBV29-1
D: .
J: TRBJ2-1
DNA: TGCAGCGTTGAAGCGCCGCCTTCCTACAATGAGCAGTTCTTC
CDR3: CSVEAPPSYNEQFF

size: few
V: TRBV12-3/TRBV12-4
D: .
J: TRBJ2-7
DNA: TGTGCCAGCACCAATTCAGGGGTTGGGTACGAGCAGTACTTC
CDR3: CASTNSGVGYEQYF

size: .
V: TRBV24-1
D: .
J: TRBJ1-1
DNA: TGTGCCACCAGTGATCAGGACACTGAAGCTTTCTTT
CDR3: CATSDQDTEAFF

size: .
V: TRBV12-3/TRBV12-4
D: TRBD1
J: TRBJ1-5
DNA: TGTGCCAGCAGTCAGGACAGGGGGCCCAGGCCTCAGCCCCAGCATTTT
CDR3: CASSQDRGPRPQPQHF

size: .
V: TRBV4-1
D: TRBD2
J: TRBJ2-1
DNA: TGCGCCAGCAGACCCACTAGCGGGAGTACCGACAATGAGCAGTTCTTC
CDR3: CASRPTSGSTDNEQFF

size: .
V: TRBV7-9
D: .
J: TRBJ2-3
DNA: TGTGCCAGCAGCTCAGACTTAGAACAGCATACGCAGTATTTT
CDR3: CASSSDLEQHTQYF

size: .
V: TRBV15
D: .
J: TRBJ2-1
DNA: TGTGCCACCAGCAGAGATCACGGGACAACAAGAGGAAATGAGCAGTTCTTC
CDR3: CATSRDHGTTRGNEQFF

size: .
V: TRBV7-3
D: TRBD2
J: TRBJ2-1
DNA: TGTGCCAGCAGCACCTCCGGGACTAGCGGGAGGGGTGAGCAGTTCTTC
CDR3: CASSTSGTSGRGEQFF

size: few
V: TRBV29-1
D: .
J: TRBJ2-7
DNA: TGCAGCGTGTCCGGGCCCTCTAGTTACGAGCAGTACTTC
CDR3: CSVSGPSSYEQYF

size: .
V: TRBV4-1
D: TRBD2
J: TRBJ2-1
DNA: TGCGCCAGCAGCCAAGACGGGGAGTGGATAGCGGGAGAGGGTGAGCAGTTCTTC
CDR3: CASSQDGEWIAGEGEQFF

size: .
V: TRBV7-2
D: .
J: TRBJ2-7
DNA: TGTGCCAGCAGCTTAGACCCAGGGAGCGAGCAGTACTTC
CDR3: CASSLDPGSEQYF

size: few
V: TRBV29-1
D: .
J: TRBJ2-1
DNA: TGCAGCGGAAGCGGAAACTACAATGAGCAGTTCTTC
CDR3: CSGSGNYNEQFF

size: .
V: TRBV29-1
D: TRBD2
J: TRBJ2-1
DNA: TGCAGCGTAGCCCCGACTAGCGGGGGGATCGATGAGCAGTTCTTC
CDR3: CSVAPTSGGIDEQFF

size: .
V: TRBV20-1
D: .
J: TRBJ1-2
DNA: TGCAGTGCTGACCGGGGACCCCTGGTGGGCTACACCTTC
CDR3: CSADRGPLVGYTF

size: once
V: TRBV9
D: .
J: TRBJ1-1
DNA: TGTGCCAGCAGCGTCCCAGGGCGGCACACTGAAGCTTTCTTT
CDR3: CASSVPGRHTEAFF

size: .
V: TRBV13
D: TRBD2
J: TRBJ2-1
DNA: TGTGCCAGCAGCTCCGCCGGGACTAGCAATGAGCAGTTCTTC
CDR3: CASSSAGTSNEQFF

size: once
V: TRBV7-9
D: .
J: TRBJ2-1
DNA: TGTGCCAGCAGCAAATCCGGGACGATCCTGTACAATGAGCAGTTCTTC
CDR3: CASSKSGTILYNEQFF

size: few
V: TRBV29-1
D: .
J: TRBJ1-1
DNA: TGCAGCGTTGGTGCGGGGACTGAAGCTTTCTTT
CDR3: CSVGAGTEAFF

size: .
V: TRBV13
D: .
J: TRBJ2-7
DNA: TGTGCCAGCAGCTTAGGACAGGAGTACTACGAGCAGTACTTC
CDR3: CASSLGQEYYEQYF

size: .
V: TRBV20-1
D: .
J: TRBJ2-1
DNA: TGCAGTGCTAGGCGCGCACACTCCTACAATGAGCAGTTCTTC
CDR3: CSARRAHSYNEQFF

size: few
V: TRBV29-1
D: .
J: TRBJ2-7
DNA: TGCAGCGTTGGCTCGGACAGAGCCTACGAGCAGTACTTC
CDR3: CSVGSDRAYEQYF

size: .
V: TRBV6-1
D: .
J: TRBJ2-5
DNA: TGTGCCGTGCTTAACAGGGAACGGGGAGAGACCCAGTACTTC
CDR3: CAVLNRERGETQYF

size: .
V: TRBV5-1
D: .
J: TRBJ2-1
DNA: TGCGCCAGCAGCTTGGCCCTAGCAGACAATGAGCAGTTCTTC
CDR3: CASSLALADNEQFF

size: .
V: TRBV7-9
D: TRBD1
J: TRBJ1-1
DNA: TGTGCCAGCAGCTTCCTCCAGGGGGGGCCGGCTGAAGCTTTCTTT
CDR3: CASSFLQGGPAEAFF

size: once
V: TRBV12-3/TRBV12-4
D: TRBD1
J: TRBJ2-7
DNA: TGTGCCAGCAGGTCGGGACAGGGGTTCTACGAGCAGTACTTC
CDR3: CASRSGQGFYEQYF

size: .
V: TRBV27
D: .
J: TRBJ1-5
DNA: TGTGCCAGCAGTTCCCAGGGGTATCAGCCCCAGCATTTT
CDR3: CASSSQGYQPQHF

size: few
V: TRBV20-1
D: TRBD2
J: TRBJ2-5
DNA: TGCAGTGCTGGTTCGGGGGGAGACAAGACCCAGTACTTC
CDR3: CSAGSGGDKTQYF

size: once
V: TRBV27
D: .
J: TRBJ2-3
DNA: TGTGCCAGCAGTCTCCTGACCGTGCCGACCGGGGTGGATACGCAGTATTTT
CDR3: CASSLLTVPTGVDTQYF

size: .
V: TRBV19
D: TRBD1
J: TRBJ2-1
DNA: TGTGCCAGTAGTATCACGGGACAGCTCTACAATGAGCAGTTCTTC
CDR3: CASSITGQLYNEQFF

size: .
V: TRBV6-2/TRBV6-3
D: TRBD1
J: TRBJ1-1
DNA: TGTGCCAGCAGTGTGGACAGGGCCATCCTCTACATGAACACTGAAGCTTTCTTT
CDR3: CASSVDRAILYMNTEAFF

size: .
V: TRBV20-1
D: TRBD1
J: TRBJ2-1
DNA: TGCAGTGCTAGAGGGCGGTTTCGACAGGGCACCTACAATGAGCAGTTCTTC
CDR3: CSARGRFRQGTYNEQFF

size: .
V: TRBV12-3/TRBV12-4
D: TRBD1
J: TRBJ2-4
DNA: TGTGCCAGCAGTTTATTCCGACAGGGTTGGCCCAAAAACATTCAGTACTTC
CDR3: CASSLFRQGWPKNIQYF

size: .
V: TRBV19
D: .
J: TRBJ2-5
DNA: TGTGCCAGTAGTATGACCCAAGAGACCCAGTACTTC
CDR3: CASSMTQETQYF

size: .
V: TRBV9
D: TRBD2
J: TRBJ2-3
DNA: TGTGCCAGCAGCGTAGGGGATAGCGGGAAGCTCACAGATACGCAGTATTTT
CDR3: CASSVGDSGKLTDTQYF

size: .
V: TRBV6-1
D: .
J: TRBJ1-2
DNA: TGTGCCAGCAGCGCCCTTACGGGGGCCAACTATGGCTACACCTTC
CDR3: CASSALTGANYGYTF

size: few
V: TRBV20-1
D: .
J: TRBJ1-2
DNA: TGCAGTGCTAGAGATGTTCAGTCTTATGGCTACACCTTC
CDR3: CSARDVQSYGYTF

size: .
V: TRBV5-6
D: TRBD1
J: TRBJ2-7
DNA: TGTGCCAGCAGCTTGGTGGACAGGGCATCCTACGAGCAGTACTTC
CDR3: CASSLVDRASYEQYF

size: .
V: TRBV29-1
D: TRBD2
J: TRBJ2-1
DNA: TGCAGCGTTGAAGAGGCTAGCGGGAGCCACAATGAGCAGTTCTTC
CDR3: CSVEEASGSHNEQFF

size: .
V: TRBV5-1
D: TRBD2
J: TRBJ2-1
DNA: TGCGCCAGCACCAGCGGGGTGATCTACAATGAGCAGTTCTTC
CDR3: CASTSGVIYNEQFF

size: .
V: TRBV12-3/TRBV12-4
D: TRBD2
J: TRBJ2-3
DNA: TGTGCCAGCAGTTTAGCGACTAGCGGGGGATCATCGAATACGCAGTATTTT
CDR3: CASSLATSGGSSNTQYF

size: .
V: TRBV29-1
D: .
J: TRBJ1-4
DNA: TGCAGCGGCCGAAGGGTTCCTAAGGGTGGAAAACTGTTTTTT
CDR3: CSGRRVPKGGKLFF

size: once
V: TRBV15
D: .
J: TRBJ1-1
DNA: TGTGCCACCAGATCTCAGGGGAAGACTGAAGCTTTCTTT
CDR3: CATRSQGKTEAFF

size: .
V: TRBV20-1
D: TRBD2
J: TRBJ2-5
DNA: TGCAGTGCTAGAGACCCCAGGCTAGCGGGAGCCCAAGAGACCCAGTACTTC
CDR3: CSARDPRLAGAQETQYF

size: few
V: TRBV5-5
D: TRBD1
J: TRBJ1-6
DNA: TGTGCCAGCAGCCTGGGACAGGGGAAGAATTCACCCCTCCACTTT
CDR3: CASSLGQGKNSPLHF

size: .
V: TRBV20-1
D: .
J: TRBJ2-5
DNA: TGCAGTGCTACCGAGGGGGGGCCAAAAGAGACCCAGTACTTC
CDR3: CSATEGGPKETQYF

size: few
V: TRBV7-2
D: TRBD2
J: TRBJ2-3
DNA: TGTGCCAGCAGCGGACTAGCGGGAGCGCAGTATTTT
CDR3: CASSGLAGAQYF

size: .
V: TRBV3-1
D: .
J: TRBJ2-3
DNA: TGTGCCAGCAGCCAAGTCCCGGGCCCACTAGGTCGCACAGATACGCAGTATTTT
CDR3: CASSQVPGPLGRTDTQYF

size: few
V: TRBV29-1
D: .
J: TRBJ2-5
DNA: TGCAGCGTTGACAGGAGTCTAGAGACCCAGTACTTC
CDR3: CSVDRSLETQYF

size: .
V: TRBV27
D: TRBD2
J: TRBJ2-5
DNA: TGTGCCAGCAGTGCGGGGGGGAGGGCCCAAGAGACCCAGTACTTC
CDR3: CASSAGGRAQETQYF

size: .
V: TRBV5-1
D: TRBD2
J: TRBJ2-7
DNA: TGCGCCAGCAGTAAGGGCGCGGGAGAGTTCAACGAGCAGTACTTC
CDR3: CASSKGAGEFNEQYF